The 27 T cell receptor beta chains given below trace back to one sample, sequenced in a study of STAT5B mutations in CD4+ large granular lymphocyte leukemia. TCRdb's copy holds only in-frame clones and misses some; the assay was immunoSEQ multiplex PCR. The sample holds some 40,000 clones; approximately 85% are singletons and the top ten take over 1%. The source material was CD4+ T cells from blood buffy coats. The source is a human donor in good health.

The chain links TRBV5-1 to TRBJ2-2; D is unresolved. V gave up 4 bases and J gave up 3 bases, with 13 bases separating them. In germline, CDR1 is SGHRS, CDR2 YFSETQ. The CDR3 length is 15 residues. The CDR3 DNA reads TGCGCCAGCAGCATTACCCCGACGGACACCGGGGAGCTGTTTTTT. Translated: CASSITPTDTGELFF.

The chain carries TRBV12-5 and TRBJ2-2; no clear D. The length of the CDR3 is 14 residues. The germline gives CDR1 LGHNT, CDR2 FRNRAP. The germline V and J ends were trimmed by 6 bases and 8 bases, with 16 bases remaining between them. The CDR3 nucleotides read TGTGCTAGTGGATGGGCAGGCTGGCGAGGGGAGCTGTTTTTT. It translates to CASGWAGWRGELFF.

This clone was counted a few times. V usage is TRBV7-3 and J usage is TRBJ1-2, with 7 bases matching TRBD1. Germline V gives CDR1 SGHTA, CDR2 FQGTGA. The CDR3 has 13 amino acids. Unmatched junction bases numbered 6, after V lost 1 base and J lost 10 bases. The CDR3 region has the DNA TGTGCCAGCAGCTTAATAGGGGGCAAGGACTACACCTTC. Translating it yields CASSLIGGKDYTF.

Here the CDR3 reads CASSLPPTASSGANVLTF. CDR3 nucleotide sequence: TGTGCCAGCAGCTTACCTCCGACCGCGAGCTCTGGGGCCAACGTCCTGACTTTC. The chain carries TRBV7-3 and TRBJ2-6; D is undetermined. V was cut by 2 bases and J by 0 bases, with 14 bases left in between. Germline V gene data show CDR1 as SGHTA and CDR2 as FQGTGA. The CDR3 extends over 18 amino acids.

The gene calls are TRBV6-5 and TRBJ2-7; tentatively, D is TRBD1 (6 bases). Per germline, CDR1 MNHEY and CDR2 SVGAGI. The CDR3 length is 15 residues. V gave up 0 bases and J gave up 1 base, with 10 bases separating them. The CDR3 region is CASSYSFGQSYEQYF. The CDR3 bases are TGTGCCAGCAGTTACTCGTTCGGACAGTCCTACGAGCAGTACTTC.

This chain joins TRBV18 and TRBJ2-1; D may match TRBD1 or TRBD2 (5 bases each). Germline V gene lookup returns CDR1 KGHSH and CDR2 LQKENI. The CDR3 extends over 15 amino acids. Between the trimmed V and J ends, which lost 6 bases and 4 bases, there was a span of 16 bases. The CDR3 DNA sequence: TGTGCCAGCTCGCCGGGGCAATACAGGTACAATGAGCAGTTCTTC. This gives the protein CASSPGQYRYNEQFF.

The J gene is TRBJ2-3, the V gene TRBV20-1; D possibly corresponds to TRBD2 (5 bases). V was pared by 6 bases and J by 6 bases, with 10 bases between. The germline CDR1 and CDR2 sequences are DFQATT and SNEGSKA (reference sequence). This CDR3 is built from 11 residues. The CDR3 sequence: CSAGRADTQYF. CDR3 DNA sequence: TGCAGTGCCGGGCGGGCGGATACGCAGTATTTT.

The chain carries TRBV6-1 and TRBJ2-7, with D perhaps matching TRBD2 (6 bases). The CDR3 is 15 residues long. Trimming left V 6 bases short and J 5 bases short, with 20 bases between. The germline gives CDR1 MNHNS, CDR2 SASEGT. The CDR3 nucleotides are TGTGCCAGCAGCAGCCTTGAGGAGGGCTCAAACGAGCAGTACTTC. Translating gives CASSSLEEGSNEQYF.

The chain joins TRBV4-2 to TRBJ2-5, with D tentatively TRBD1 (6 bases). The CDR3 is 15 amino acids. CDR1 LGHNA and CDR2 YNFKEQ come from the germline V gene. V lost 1 base and J lost 4, with 13 bases in between. The CDR3 spells CASSQGPGRGETQYF. CDR3 coding DNA: TGTGCCAGCAGCCAAGGGCCTGGCAGGGGAGAGACCCAGTACTTC.

The chain combines TRBV12-5 with TRBJ2-1; 10 bases agree with TRBD2. CDR3 length equals 18 residues. Germline trimming cut 2 bases from V and 7 bases from J; bases unmatched to any gene: 14. Germline V lookup: CDR1 LGHNT, CDR2 FRNRAP. The DNA of the CDR3 is TGTGCTAGTGGTTTGCTCGCCCCTAGCGGGAGATTTACAAATGAGCAGTTCTTC. Protein sequence: CASGLLAPSGRFTNEQFF.

This clone showed up just a few times. The chain recombines TRBV19 with TRBJ1-2; no firm D call. The V gene lost 3 bases and the J gene lost 8 bases, with 19 bases spanning the gap. In germline, CDR1 is LNHDA, CDR2 SQIVND (reference sequence). This CDR3 region has 15 residues. The CDR3 protein is CASSISRTLPLGYTF. CDR3 coding DNA: TGTGCCAGTAGTATTTCCCGGACCCTCCCCTTGGGCTACACCTTC. Complete variable domain (other parts from reference TRBV19 and TRBJ1-2): DGGITQSPKYLFRKEGQNVTLSCEQNLNHDAMYWYRQDPGQGLRLIYYSQIVNDFQKGDIAEGYSVSREKKESFPLTVTSAQKNPTAFYLCASSISRTLPLGYTFGSGTRLTVV.

The chain couples TRBV27 to TRBJ2-5; TRBD2 agrees at 9 bases. The CDR3 consists of 15 residues. V dropped 4 bases and J dropped 3; count of bases not matched to a gene: 6. Germline V lookup: CDR1 MNHEY, CDR2 SMNVEV (reference sequence). The CDR3, as DNA: TGTGCCAGCAGTTCAGAAGTAGCGGGAGAAGAGACCCAGTACTTC. Amino acid sequence: CASSSEVAGEETQYF.

This chain joins TRBV7-6 and TRBJ2-7; 9 positions match TRBD2. The CDR3 has 15 amino acids. The germline gives CDR1 SGHVS, CDR2 FNYEAQ. V lost 5 bases to trimming and J lost 0 bases; unmatched junction nucleotides: 5. CDR3 DNA sequence: TGTGCCAGCAGCGGCGGGGGGGCGGCCTCCTACGAGCAGTACTTC. It translates to CASSGGGAASYEQYF.

This rearrangement joins TRBV18 to TRBJ2-3, with a tentative D call TRBD1 (5 bases). Trimming left V 6 bases short and J 4 bases short, with 20 bases between. The CDR3 runs to 16 residues. Germline V gene sequence: CDR1 KGHSH, CDR2 LQKENI. CDR3 sequence reads: CASSLGALGSSDTQYF. The DNA for the CDR3 is TGTGCCAGCTCCCTAGGGGCGCTCGGATCCTCAGATACGCAGTATTTT.

The genes are TRBV19 and TRBJ2-5; D remains ambiguous. Germline assignment: CDR1 LNHDA and CDR2 SQIVND (reference sequence). The CDR3 is made up of 15 amino acids. Trimming cost V 4 bases and J 1 base, with 13 bases left between them. The CDR3 sequence is CASSTQITTQETQYF. The CDR3 nucleotides read TGTGCCAGTAGTACCCAGATAACTACCCAAGAGACCCAGTACTTC.

This chain links TRBV6-1 with TRBJ1-5; the match to TRBD1 covers 7 bases. Unmatched junction bases numbered 11, after V lost 7 bases and J lost 5 bases. From germline, CDR1 is MNHNS and CDR2 SASEGT. The CDR3 consists of 15 residues. DNA of the CDR3: TGTGCCAGCATTGAGGACAGGTTTCGTGATCAGCCCCAGCATTTT. Translation: CASIEDRFRDQPQHF.

The J gene is TRBJ2-1, the V gene TRBV11-3, with TRBD2 identical over 14 bases. CDR1 and CDR2 from the germline V gene are SGHNT and YENEEA. The CDR3 sequence is 15 residues long. V shed 8 bases, J shed 4 bases, and the junction held 4 bases outside the gene matches. The CDR3, as DNA: TGTGCCAGCGGACTAGCGGGAGGAATTTACAATGAGCAGTTCTTC. Protein: CASGLAGGIYNEQFF.

The chain links TRBV19 to TRBJ2-3; D is possibly TRBD1 or TRBD2 (5 bases each). Trimming left V 4 bases short and J 2 bases short, with 13 bases between. Germline-derived CDR1 and CDR2 are LNHDA and SQIVND (reference sequence). This CDR3 has 15 residues. Here the CDR3 reads CASSNSWGFTDTQYF. CDR3 DNA sequence: TGTGCCAGTAGTAATAGTTGGGGGTTCACAGATACGCAGTATTTT.

This clone was recorded once. V gene TRBV6-5 combines with J gene TRBJ2-7; perhaps TRBD1 as D (5 bases). The length of the CDR3 is 14 residues. The germline V gene has CDR1 MNHEY and CDR2 SVGAGI. V was shortened by 5 bases and J by 6 bases, with 17 bases between the two germline ends. CDR3 amino acids: CASSRIQGVSEQYF. The DNA of the CDR3 is TGTGCCAGCAGTAGGATCCAAGGGGTTAGCGAGCAGTACTTC.

The chain carries TRBV20-1 and TRBJ2-7; D gene unclear. The CDR3 loop spans 11 amino acids. Trimming cost V 6 bases and J 4 bases, with 10 bases left between them. In germline, CDR1 is DFQATT, CDR2 SNEGSKA (reference sequence). CDR3 residues: CSALGEYEQYF. CDR3 DNA: TGCAGTGCCCTCGGAGAGTACGAGCAGTACTTC.

Remarks on this clone: Other DNA sequences in the same sample also yield this CDR3. This chain uses TRBV19 with TRBJ2-5; D gene unclear. The CDR3 loop spans 13 amino acids. Germline CDR1 and CDR2: LNHDA and SQIVND (reference sequence). V lost 1 base, J lost 4 bases, and 7 bases lay in between. The DNA of the CDR3 is TGTGCCAGTAGTATAGGGTTGGGAGAGACCCAGTACTTC. It translates to CASSIGLGETQYF.

The chain links TRBV7-2 to TRBJ2-3; the D is unclear. Germline assignment: CDR1 SGHTA and CDR2 FQGNSA. Trimming removed 5 bases at V and 2 bases at J, with 8 bases between. The CDR3 contains 13 residues. The CDR3 nucleotides are TGTGCCAGCAGCGGTTCCTACACAGATACGCAGTATTTT. Translation: CASSGSYTDTQYF.

CDR3 bases: TGTGCCAGCAGTCCCATGGGCACCTTCTCTGGAAACACCATATATTTT. Its protein is CASSPMGTFSGNTIYF. V and J are TRBV6-6 and TRBJ1-3; D ambiguous. Trimming cost V 5 bases and J 0 bases, with 14 bases left between them. The length of the CDR3 is 16 residues. In germline, CDR1 is MNHNY, CDR2 SVGAGI (reference sequence).

V usage is TRBV30 and J usage is TRBJ1-1; no clear D. The CDR3 extends over 12 amino acids. Trimming took off 4 bases at V and 7 bases at J, with 13 bases between the two ends. CDR1 is GTSNPN and CDR2 is SVGIG in the germline V gene (reference sequence). DNA for the CDR3: TGTGCCTGGAAACCGTCCCCGGGTGAAGCTTTCTTT. Translating it yields CAWKPSPGEAFF.

The gene calls are TRBV6-1 and TRBJ1-3, with 11 bases matching TRBD1. This CDR3 has 18 residues. CDR1 is MNHNS and CDR2 is SASEGT in the germline V gene. V was pared by 4 bases and J by 1 base, with 9 bases of the junction left unmatched. The chain's CDR3 is CASSADRGRRASGNTIYF. In DNA form, the CDR3 reads TGTGCCAGCAGTGCGGACAGGGGGCGCCGGGCGTCTGGAAACACCATATATTTT.

The rearrangement uses TRBV7-6 and TRBJ2-2, with D perhaps being TRBD1 or TRBD2 (6 bases each). The CDR3 is made up of 16 amino acids. Germline V CDR1 and CDR2: SGHVS, FNYEAQ. Trimming stripped 2 bases from V and 5 bases from J, with 15 bases between. Here the CDR3 reads CASSLSAGGRTGELFF. In DNA form, the CDR3 reads TGTGCCAGCAGCTTATCCGCCGGGGGCCGTACCGGGGAGCTGTTTTTT. The full variable domain, rest sourced from reference TRBV7-6 and TRBJ2-2, is GAGVSQSPRYKVTKRGQDVALRCDPISGHVSLYWYRQALGQGPEFLTYFNYEAQQDKSGLPNDRFSAERPEGSISTLTIQRTEQRDSAMYRCASSLSAGGRTGELFFGEGSRLTVL.

The chain employs TRBV12-5 and TRBJ2-1; D is uncertain. Between the trimmed V and J ends, which lost 5 bases and 9 bases, there was a span of 11 bases. There are 12 residues in the CDR3. The germline gives CDR1 LGHNT, CDR2 FRNRAP. The CDR3 nucleotides are TGTGCTAGTGGTCCTCCCGCCGGTGAGCAGTTCTTC. Residues: CASGPPAGEQFF.